Below, one T cell receptor (beta chain) is given with its context. At one end the junction does not follow the germline gene, possibly because of a read error. Priming with a constant-region primer yielded TCR beta cDNA from about 510 ng total RNA. The TCR beta library was amplified through three nested multiplex PCR rounds in a modified ARM-PCR procedure. The first two PCR rounds used TRBV1-TRBV30 forward primers with a C-beta reverse primer, about 10 cycles each. Each CDR3 protein is one row after TCRdb ran MiXCR on the multiplex PCR reads. The data contain about 110,000 distinct CDR3 sequences, about 59% of them singletons. This entry is derived from a study of tumor-infiltrating lymphocytes in primary liver carcinoma. This CDR3 contains 15 residues. Germline CDR1 and CDR2: SGHAT and FQNNGV. Extraction of RNA together with DNA used about 20-34 mg of unsorted bulk tissue.

This sequence joins TRBV11-2 and TRBJ1-2, with a weak D call TRBD1 (6 bases). The clonotype was recovered from a woman aged 55 to 70 with primary liver carcinoma and hepatitis B virus infection. Sequencing input: liver tumor tissue from sampling region 1. Subset noted: tumor region T1, superior pole. The CDR3 nucleotides are TGTGCCAGCAGCTTAGAGGGGGCCGGTGACGGTGGCTACACCTTT. Its translation is CASSLEGAGDGGYTF.